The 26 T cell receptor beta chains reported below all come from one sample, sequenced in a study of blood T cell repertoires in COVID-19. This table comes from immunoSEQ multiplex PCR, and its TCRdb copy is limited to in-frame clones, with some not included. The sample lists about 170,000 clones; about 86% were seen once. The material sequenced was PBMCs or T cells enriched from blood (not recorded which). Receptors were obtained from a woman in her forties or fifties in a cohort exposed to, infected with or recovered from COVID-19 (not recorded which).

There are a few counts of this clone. As DNA, the CDR3 is TGCAGCGCACAAGGGACAGGCAATCAGCCCCAGCATTTT. Protein sequence: CSAQGTGNQPQHF. The J gene is TRBJ1-5, the V gene TRBV29-1, with TRBD1 matching 7 bases. Germline assignment: CDR1 SQVTM and CDR2 ANQGSEA. The V segment lost 7 bases and the J segment 2 bases; nucleotides outside the gene matches: 5. There are 13 residues in the CDR3.

CDR3 nucleotides: TGTGCCAGCTCCAGGGAAGGTGGGGAGACCCAGTACTTC. It specifies CASSREGGETQYF. This sequence joins TRBV2 and TRBJ2-5; a weak D match, TRBD1 (5 bases). The CDR3 has 13 amino acids. Between the trimmed V and J ends, which lost 8 bases and 5 bases, there was a span of 15 bases. Germline CDR1 and CDR2: SNHLY and FYNNEI.

CDR3 residues: CASRRTGEVGSPLHF. The CDR3 bases are TGTGCCAGCAGGAGGACAGGCGAAGTAGGTTCACCCCTCCACTTT. The chain couples TRBV28 to TRBJ1-6; 7 bases align to TRBD1. With V trimmed by 6 bases and J by 9 bases, 11 bases remained unmatched. Looked up from germline, CDR1 is MDHEN and CDR2 is SYDVKM. CDR3 size: 15 residues. Drawing the rest from reference TRBV28 and TRBJ1-6, the complete variable domain is DVKVTQSSRYLVKRTGEKVFLECVQDMDHENMFWYRQDPGLGLRLIYFSYDVKMKEKGDIPEGYSVSREKKERFSLILESASTNQTSMYLCASRRTGEVGSPLHFGNGTRLTVT.

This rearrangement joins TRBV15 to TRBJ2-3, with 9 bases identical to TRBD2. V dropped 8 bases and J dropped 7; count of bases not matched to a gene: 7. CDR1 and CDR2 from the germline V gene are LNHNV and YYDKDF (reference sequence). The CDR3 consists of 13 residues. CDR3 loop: CATEAGGGNTQYF. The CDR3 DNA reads TGTGCCACCGAAGCGGGGGGCGGAAATACGCAGTATTTT.

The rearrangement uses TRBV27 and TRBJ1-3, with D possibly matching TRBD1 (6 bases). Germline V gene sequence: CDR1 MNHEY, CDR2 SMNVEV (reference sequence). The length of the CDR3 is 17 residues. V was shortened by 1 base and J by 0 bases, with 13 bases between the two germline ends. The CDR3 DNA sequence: TGTGCCAGCAGTTTATTAGCCCGGACAGCCTCTGGAAACACCATATATTTT. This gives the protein CASSLLARTASGNTIYF.

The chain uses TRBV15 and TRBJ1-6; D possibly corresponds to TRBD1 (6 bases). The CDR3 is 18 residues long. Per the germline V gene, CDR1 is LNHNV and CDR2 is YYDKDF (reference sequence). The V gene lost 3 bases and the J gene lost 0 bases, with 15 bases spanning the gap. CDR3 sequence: CATSSRTVSSSYNSPLHF. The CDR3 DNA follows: TGTGCCACCAGCAGCAGGACAGTCTCAAGCTCCTATAATTCACCCCTCCACTTT.

The CDR3 loop reads CASSSHARGGADTQYF. The CDR3 DNA follows: TGCGCCAGCAGCTCCCATGCCCGGGGAGGGGCAGATACGCAGTATTTT. The V and J genes are TRBV5-1 and TRBJ2-3, with 7 positions matching TRBD2. Germline-derived CDR1 and CDR2 are SGHRS and YFSETQ. CDR3 size: 16 residues. V shed 3 bases and J 4 bases; nucleotides not matched to a gene: 11.

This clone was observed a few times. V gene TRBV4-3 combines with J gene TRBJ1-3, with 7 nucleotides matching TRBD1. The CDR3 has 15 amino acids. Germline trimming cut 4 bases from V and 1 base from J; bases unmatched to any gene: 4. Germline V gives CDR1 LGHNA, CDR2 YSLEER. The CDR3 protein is CASSPTGVSGNTIYF. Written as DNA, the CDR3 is TGCGCCAGCAGCCCTACAGGGGTATCTGGAAACACCATATATTTT.

This chain's CDR3 is CAYRALAKNIQYF. CDR3 nucleotide sequence: TGTGCCTACAGGGCCCTAGCCAAAAACATTCAGTACTTC. The chain couples TRBV5-4 to TRBJ2-4, with D possibly TRBD1 on 6 matching bases. In germline, CDR1 is SGHNT, CDR2 YYREEE (reference sequence). The CDR3 covers 13 residues. Trimming removed 10 bases at V and 0 bases at J, with 11 bases between.

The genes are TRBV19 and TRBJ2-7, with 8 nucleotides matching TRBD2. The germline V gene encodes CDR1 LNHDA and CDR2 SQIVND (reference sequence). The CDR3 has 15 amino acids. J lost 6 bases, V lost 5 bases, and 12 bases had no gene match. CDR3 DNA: TGTGCCAGTAGTTCAGTAGCGGGAATGCTTTTCGAGCAGTACTTC. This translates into CASSSVAGMLFEQYF.

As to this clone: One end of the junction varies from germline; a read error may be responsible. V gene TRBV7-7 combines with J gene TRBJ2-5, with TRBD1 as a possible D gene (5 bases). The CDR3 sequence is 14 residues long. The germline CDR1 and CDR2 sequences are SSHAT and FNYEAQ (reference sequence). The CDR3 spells CASSTTGPKETQYF. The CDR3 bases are TGTGCTAGCAGCACTACAGGCCCTAAAGAGACCCAGTACTTC.

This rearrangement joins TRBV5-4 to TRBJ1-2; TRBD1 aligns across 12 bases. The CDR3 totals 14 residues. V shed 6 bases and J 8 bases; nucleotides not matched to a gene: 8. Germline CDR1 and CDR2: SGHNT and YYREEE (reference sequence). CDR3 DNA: TGTGCCAGCACTAAGGGACAGGGGGCGAGAGGCTACACCTTC. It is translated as CASTKGQGARGYTF.

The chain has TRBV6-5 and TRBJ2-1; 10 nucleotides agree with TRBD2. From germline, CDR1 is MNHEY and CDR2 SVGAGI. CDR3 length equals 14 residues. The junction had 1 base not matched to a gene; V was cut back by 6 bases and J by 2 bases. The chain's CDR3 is CASRGTSAYNEQFF. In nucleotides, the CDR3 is TGTGCCAGCAGAGGGACTAGCGCCTACAATGAGCAGTTCTTC.

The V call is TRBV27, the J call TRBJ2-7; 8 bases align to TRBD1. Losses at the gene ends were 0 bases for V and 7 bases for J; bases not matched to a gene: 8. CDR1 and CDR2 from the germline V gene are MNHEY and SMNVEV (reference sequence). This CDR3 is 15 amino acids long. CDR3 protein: CASSLSTGVRLEQYF. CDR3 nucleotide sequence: TGTGCCAGCAGTTTATCGACAGGGGTACGATTGGAGCAGTACTTC.

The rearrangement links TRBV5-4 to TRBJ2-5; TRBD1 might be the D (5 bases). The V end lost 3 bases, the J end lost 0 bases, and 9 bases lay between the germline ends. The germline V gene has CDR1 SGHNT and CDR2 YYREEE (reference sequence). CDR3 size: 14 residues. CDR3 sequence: CASSWGWDQETQYF. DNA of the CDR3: TGTGCCAGCAGCTGGGGCTGGGACCAAGAGACCCAGTACTTC.

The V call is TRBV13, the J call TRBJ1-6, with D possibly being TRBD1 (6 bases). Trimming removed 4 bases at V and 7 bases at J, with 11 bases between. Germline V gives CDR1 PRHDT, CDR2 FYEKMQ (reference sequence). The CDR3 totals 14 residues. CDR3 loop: CASSSAQGNSPLHF. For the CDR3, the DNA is TGTGCCAGCAGCTCGGCTCAGGGGAATTCACCCCTCCACTTT.

The chain's CDR3 is CAWSSGGSNEQFF. The CDR3 region has the DNA TGTGCCTGGAGCAGCGGGGGGTCTAATGAGCAGTTCTTC. The chain has TRBV30 and TRBJ2-1; 9 nucleotides line up with TRBD2. The CDR3 is 13 residues long. CDR1 and CDR2 (germline): GTSNPN, SVGIG (reference sequence). V lost 3 bases to trimming and J lost 7 bases; unmatched junction nucleotides: 4.

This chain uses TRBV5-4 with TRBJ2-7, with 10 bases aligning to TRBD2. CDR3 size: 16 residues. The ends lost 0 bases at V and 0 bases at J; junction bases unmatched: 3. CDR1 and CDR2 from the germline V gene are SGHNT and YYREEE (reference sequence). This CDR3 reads CASSLGTSGFSYEQYF. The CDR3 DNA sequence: TGTGCCAGCAGCTTGGGGACTAGCGGATTCTCCTACGAGCAGTACTTC.

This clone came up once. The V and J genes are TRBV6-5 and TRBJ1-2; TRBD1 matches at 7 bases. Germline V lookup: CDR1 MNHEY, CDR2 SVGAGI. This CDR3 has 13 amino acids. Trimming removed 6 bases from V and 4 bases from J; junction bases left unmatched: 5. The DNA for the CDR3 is TGTGCCAGCAGCGTGGGACAGCTCTATGGCTACACCTTC. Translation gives CASSVGQLYGYTF.

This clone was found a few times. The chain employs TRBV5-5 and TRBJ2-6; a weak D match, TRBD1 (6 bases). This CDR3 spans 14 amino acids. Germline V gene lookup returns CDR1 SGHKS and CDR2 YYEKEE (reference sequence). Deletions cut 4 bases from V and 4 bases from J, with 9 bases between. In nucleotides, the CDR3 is TGTGCCAGCAGCGGGGGCGGCGGGGCCAACGTCCTGACTTTC. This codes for CASSGGGGANVLTF.

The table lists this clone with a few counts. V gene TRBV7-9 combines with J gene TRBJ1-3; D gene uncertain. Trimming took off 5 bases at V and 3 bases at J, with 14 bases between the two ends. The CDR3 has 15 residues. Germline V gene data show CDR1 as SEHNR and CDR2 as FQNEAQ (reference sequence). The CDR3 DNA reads TGTGCCAGCAGCCCCGGAGGGAAGGATGGAAACACCATATATTTT. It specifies CASSPGGKDGNTIYF.

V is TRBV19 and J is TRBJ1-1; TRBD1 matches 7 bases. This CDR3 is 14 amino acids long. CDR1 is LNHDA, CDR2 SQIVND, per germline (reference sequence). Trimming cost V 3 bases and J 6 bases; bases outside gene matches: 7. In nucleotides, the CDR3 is TGTGCCAGTAGTATGAACAGGGGAAGGGCTGAAGCTTTCTTT. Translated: CASSMNRGRAEAFF.

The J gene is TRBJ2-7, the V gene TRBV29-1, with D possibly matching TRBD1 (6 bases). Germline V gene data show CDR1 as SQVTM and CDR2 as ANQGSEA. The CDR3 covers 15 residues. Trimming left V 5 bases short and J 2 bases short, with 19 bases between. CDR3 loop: CSVTKQGPFPYEQYF. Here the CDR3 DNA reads TGCAGCGTTACAAAACAGGGTCCCTTTCCCTACGAGCAGTACTTC.

The DNA of the CDR3 is TGTGCCTGGAGGGATACCGGACAGGGTGGCTACACCTTC. Its protein product is CAWRDTGQGGYTF. The genes are TRBV30 and TRBJ1-2, with 8 bases lining up with TRBD1. Germline V CDR1 and CDR2: GTSNPN, SVGIG (reference sequence). J gave up 7 bases and V 3 bases, and 7 bases lay outside the gene matches. The CDR3 is 13 amino acids.

This CDR3 is CASSFSDRVNQPQHF. In DNA, the CDR3 is TGTGCCAGCAGTTTTTCGGACAGGGTGAATCAGCCCCAGCATTTT. The chain carries TRBV28 and TRBJ1-5; 8 nucleotides align to TRBD1. V shed 3 bases, J shed 4 bases, and the junction held 5 bases outside the gene matches. CDR3 length equals 15 residues. Germline V CDR1 and CDR2: MDHEN, SYDVKM.

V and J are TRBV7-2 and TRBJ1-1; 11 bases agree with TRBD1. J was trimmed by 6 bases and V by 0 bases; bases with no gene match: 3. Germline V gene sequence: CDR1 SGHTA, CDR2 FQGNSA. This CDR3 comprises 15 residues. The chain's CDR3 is CASSLASGQGAEAFF. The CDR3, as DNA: TGTGCCAGCAGCTTAGCTTCGGGACAGGGGGCTGAAGCTTTCTTT.